One and the same sample provided the 13 T cell receptor beta chains below, sequenced in a study of T cell changes during pregnancy in multiple sclerosis. TCRdb's table, derived via immunoSEQ multiplex PCR, lists solely in-frame clones and lacks some. Found here are around 70,000 clones, about nine tenths of them singletons; the top ten hold less than 2%. The sample here was peripheral blood, taken in the second trimester of pregnancy. The receptors come from a female donor with multiple sclerosis, enrolled in a pregnancy study.

The chain has TRBV12-5 and TRBJ2-1; no reliable D call. This CDR3 region has 15 residues. The V gene lost 3 bases and the J gene lost 4 bases, with 13 bases spanning the gap. Germline-derived CDR1 and CDR2 are LGHNT and FRNRAP. CDR3 nucleotide sequence: TGTGCTAGTGGTTTCCAGACAAAACGTTACAATGAGCAGTTCTTC. It translates to CASGFQTKRYNEQFF.

The CDR3 coding sequence is TGTGCCAGCAGACTCGTCGTTACAGTCAACTATGGCTACACCTTC. This encodes CASRLVVTVNYGYTF. The gene calls are TRBV7-3 and TRBJ1-2; D gene uncertain. The CDR3 spans 15 residues. The germline CDR1 and CDR2 sequences are SGHTA and FQGTGA. Trimming took 6 bases from V and 2 from J, leaving 16 bases between them.

V gene TRBV19 combines with J gene TRBJ2-3, with a possible D match to TRBD2 (6 bases). Germline CDR1 is LNHDA and CDR2 is SQIVND (reference sequence). The CDR3 contains 16 residues. V lost 3 bases to trimming and J lost 0 bases, with 13 bases between them. This CDR3 is CASSIKRVGSTDTQYF. The CDR3 region has the DNA TGTGCCAGTAGTATCAAGCGGGTTGGGAGCACAGATACGCAGTATTTT.

V is TRBV11-3 and J is TRBJ2-1; D may be TRBD2 (5 bases). With 6 bases removed from V and 1 base from J, the gap between germline ends came to 13 bases. Germline CDR1 reads SGHNT; CDR2 reads YENEEA. CDR3 length equals 15 residues. CDR3 residues: CASSIGRGSYNEQFF. CDR3 in DNA: TGTGCCAGCAGTATAGGCCGGGGATCCTACAATGAGCAGTTCTTC.

DNA of the CDR3: TGTGCCAGCGGCGGCAGGACACTTGGAAACACCATATATTTT. Its protein product is CASGGRTLGNTIYF. The rearrangement uses TRBV14 and TRBJ1-3; D possibly corresponds to TRBD1 (5 bases). V dropped 8 bases and J dropped 3 bases, with 14 bases sitting between them. CDR1 and CDR2 (germline): SGHDN, FVKESK. The CDR3 sequence is 14 residues long.

The V call is TRBV7-6, the J call TRBJ1-1; D unresolved. Trimming left V 5 bases short and J 6 bases short, with 19 bases between. This CDR3 contains 15 residues. Germline CDR1 SGHVS, CDR2 FNYEAQ. The CDR3 coding sequence is TGTGCCAGCAGCCTCCGGGGAGGAAGTAGCTCTGAAGCTTTCTTT. This sequence encodes CASSLRGGSSSEAFF.

The CDR3 coding sequence is TGTGCCATCAGTGGGGGAGGGCCAACTAGCGGGACCATCTCCTACGAGCAGTACTTC. Protein: CAISGGGPTSGTISYEQYF. The V and J genes are TRBV10-3 and TRBJ2-7, with 10 nucleotides matching TRBD2. CDR3 length: 19 residues. The trim removed 4 bases at V and 0 bases at J, leaving 15 bases unmatched. CDR1 and CDR2 (germline): ENHRY, SYGVKD.

The rearrangement links TRBV27 to TRBJ2-2; 8 bases agree with TRBD1. Trimming at V came to 2 bases and at J to 6 bases, leaving 14 bases not matched to a gene. This CDR3 comprises 18 residues. Germline CDR1 reads MNHEY; CDR2 reads SMNVEV (reference sequence). The CDR3 sequence: CASSLRVAGQGGPGELFF. As DNA, the CDR3 is TGTGCCAGCAGTTTAAGGGTGGCTGGACAGGGCGGTCCCGGGGAGCTGTTTTTT.

A single count supports this clone. The rearrangement uses TRBV7-3 and TRBJ2-2; 10 bases are a match to TRBD1. The length of the CDR3 is 17 residues. The ends lost 5 bases at V and 4 bases at J; junction bases unmatched: 10. Per germline, CDR1 SGHTA and CDR2 FQGTGA. DNA of the CDR3: TGTGCCAGCAGCCGTCTTCCGGGACAGGGGTTCACCGGGGAGCTGTTTTTT. Translation: CASSRLPGQGFTGELFF.

The chain is built from TRBV15 and TRBJ1-1; D is undetermined. V was pared by 1 base and J by 2 bases, with 5 bases between. The CDR3 loop spans 13 amino acids. From germline, CDR1 is LNHNV and CDR2 YYDKDF (reference sequence). The CDR3 protein is CATSRAGNTEAFF. CDR3 nucleotides: TGTGCCACCAGCAGAGCAGGTAACACTGAAGCTTTCTTT.

This clone appeared a few times. The J gene is TRBJ1-2, the V gene TRBV6-5; D is unresolved. Trimming took 2 bases from V and 2 from J, leaving 3 bases between them. This CDR3 contains 12 residues. From germline, CDR1 is MNHEY and CDR2 SVGAGI. The CDR3 DNA follows: TGTGCCAGCAGTTACCAGAACTATGGCTACACCTTC. It specifies CASSYQNYGYTF.

This clone has a single count. The chain couples TRBV7-9 to TRBJ2-3; D may be TRBD1 (6 bases). Looked up from germline, CDR1 is SEHNR and CDR2 is FQNEAQ (reference sequence). Between the trimmed V and J ends, which lost 4 bases and 0 bases, there was a span of 11 bases. The CDR3 extends over 15 amino acids. The CDR3 sequence is CASSSFQGSTDTQYF. The CDR3, as DNA: TGTGCCAGCAGCTCATTTCAGGGGAGCACAGATACGCAGTATTTT.

This chain links TRBV29-1 with TRBJ1-5; D is perhaps TRBD1 (6 bases). V was pared by 6 bases and J by 4 bases, with 13 bases between. The germline gives CDR1 SQVTM, CDR2 ANQGSEA. The CDR3 loop spans 13 amino acids. The CDR3 DNA is TGCAGCGTCGCGGACAGCCCAAATCAGCCCCAGCATTTT. As protein: CSVADSPNQPQHF.